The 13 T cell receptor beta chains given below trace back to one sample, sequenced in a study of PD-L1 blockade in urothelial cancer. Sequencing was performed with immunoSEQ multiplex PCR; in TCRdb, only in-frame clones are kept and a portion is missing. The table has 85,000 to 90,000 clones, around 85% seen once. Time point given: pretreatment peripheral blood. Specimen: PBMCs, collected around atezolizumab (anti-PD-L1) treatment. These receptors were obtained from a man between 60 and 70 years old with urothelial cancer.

The CDR3 sequence is CASSVGGASGTYNEQFF. The CDR3 region has the DNA TGTGCCAGCAGCGTAGGTGGTGCTAGCGGGACCTACAATGAGCAGTTCTTC. The chain has TRBV9 and TRBJ2-1; 9 bases match TRBD2. The CDR3 runs to 17 residues. The V segment lost 0 bases and the J segment 2 bases; nucleotides outside the gene matches: 6. The germline V gene encodes CDR1 SGDLS and CDR2 YYNGEE. The variable domain in full, completed from reference TRBV9 and TRBJ2-1, reads DSGVTQTPKHLITATGQRVTLRCSPRSGDLSVYWYQQSLDQGLQFLIQYYNGEERAKGNILERFSAQQFPDLHSELNLSSLELGDSALYFCASSVGGASGTYNEQFFGPGTRLTVL.

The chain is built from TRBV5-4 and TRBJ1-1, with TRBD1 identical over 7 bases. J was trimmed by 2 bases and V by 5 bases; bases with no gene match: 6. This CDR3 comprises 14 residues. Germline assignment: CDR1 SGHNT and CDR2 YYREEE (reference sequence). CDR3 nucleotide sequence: TGTGCCAGCAGACGTGGGACAGCCAACACTGAAGCTTTCTTT. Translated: CASRRGTANTEAFF.

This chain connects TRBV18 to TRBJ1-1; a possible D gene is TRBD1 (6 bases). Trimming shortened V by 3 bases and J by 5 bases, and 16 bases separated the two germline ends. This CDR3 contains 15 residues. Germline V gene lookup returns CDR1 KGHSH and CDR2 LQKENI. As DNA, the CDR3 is TGTGCCAGCTCACCGTTCAAGGGGGAAAGGACTGAAGCTTTCTTT. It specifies CASSPFKGERTEAFF.

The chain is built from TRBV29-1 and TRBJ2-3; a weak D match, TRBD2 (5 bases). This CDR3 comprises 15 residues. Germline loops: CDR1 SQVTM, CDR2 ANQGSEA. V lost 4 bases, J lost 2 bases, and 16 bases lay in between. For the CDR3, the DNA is TGCAGCGTTGTTGAGGGTCGAACAGACACAGATACGCAGTATTTT. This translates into CSVVEGRTDTDTQYF.

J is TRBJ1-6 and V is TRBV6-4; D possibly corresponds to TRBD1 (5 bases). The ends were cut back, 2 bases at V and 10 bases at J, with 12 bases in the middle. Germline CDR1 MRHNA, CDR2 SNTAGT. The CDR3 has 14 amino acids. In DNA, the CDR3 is TGTGCCAGCAGTGACACGGGGGATCGGTCACCCCTCCACTTT. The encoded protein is CASSDTGDRSPLHF.

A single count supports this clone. The CDR3 sequence: CASSPPGLAGGVTQYF. In nucleotides, the CDR3 is TGTGCCAGCAGCCCCCCGGGACTAGCGGGAGGGGTTACGCAGTATTTT. The chain is built from TRBV7-2 and TRBJ2-3, with 16 bases that match TRBD2. Unmatched junction bases numbered 7, after V lost 5 bases and J lost 8 bases. In germline, CDR1 is SGHTA, CDR2 FQGNSA. The CDR3 is 16 residues long.

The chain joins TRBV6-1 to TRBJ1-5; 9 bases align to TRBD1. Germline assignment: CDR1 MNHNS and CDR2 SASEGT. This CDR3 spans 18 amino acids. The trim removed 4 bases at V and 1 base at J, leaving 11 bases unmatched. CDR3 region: CASSVHPGTGSSNQPQHF. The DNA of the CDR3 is TGTGCCAGCAGTGTCCACCCCGGGACAGGGTCGAGCAATCAGCCCCAGCATTTT.

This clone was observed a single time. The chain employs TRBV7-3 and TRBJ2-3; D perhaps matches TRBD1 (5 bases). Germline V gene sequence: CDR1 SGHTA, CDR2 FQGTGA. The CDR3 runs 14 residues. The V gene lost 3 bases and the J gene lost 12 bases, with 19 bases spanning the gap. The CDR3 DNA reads TGTGCCAGCAGCTTGGGGCACGCTAATACTGATCAGTATTTT. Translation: CASSLGHANTDQYF. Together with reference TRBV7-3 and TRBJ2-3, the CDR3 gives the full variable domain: GAGVSQTPSNKVTEKGKYVELRCDPISGHTALYWYRQSLGQGPEFLIYFQGTGAADDSGLPNDRFFAVRPEGSVSTLKIQRTERGDSAVYLCASSLGHANTDQYFGPGTRLTVL.

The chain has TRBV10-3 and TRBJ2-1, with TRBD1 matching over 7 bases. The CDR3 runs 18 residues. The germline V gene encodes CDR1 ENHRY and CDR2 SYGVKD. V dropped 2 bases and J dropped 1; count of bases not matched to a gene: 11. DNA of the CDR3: TGTGCCATCAGTGAGCCGGGGACAGCAAAGCTTTCCTACAATGAGCAGTTCTTC. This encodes CAISEPGTAKLSYNEQFF.

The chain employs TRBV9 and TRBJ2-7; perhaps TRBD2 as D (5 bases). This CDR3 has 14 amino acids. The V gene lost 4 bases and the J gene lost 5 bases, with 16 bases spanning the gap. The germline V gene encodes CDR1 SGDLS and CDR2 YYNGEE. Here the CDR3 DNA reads TGTGCCAGCAGCCCAGCCGAGGGTTCCCACGAGCAGTACTTC. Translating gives CASSPAEGSHEQYF. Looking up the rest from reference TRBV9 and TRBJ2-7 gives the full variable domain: DSGVTQTPKHLITATGQRVTLRCSPRSGDLSVYWYQQSLDQGLQFLIQYYNGEERAKGNILERFSAQQFPDLHSELNLSSLELGDSALYFCASSPAEGSHEQYFGPGTRLTVT.

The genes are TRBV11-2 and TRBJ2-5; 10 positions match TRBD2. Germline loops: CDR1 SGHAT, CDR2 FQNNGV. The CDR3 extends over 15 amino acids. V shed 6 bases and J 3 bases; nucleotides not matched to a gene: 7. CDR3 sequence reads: CASRSSGGLEETQYF. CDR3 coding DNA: TGTGCCAGCAGATCTAGCGGGGGCCTGGAAGAGACCCAGTACTTC.

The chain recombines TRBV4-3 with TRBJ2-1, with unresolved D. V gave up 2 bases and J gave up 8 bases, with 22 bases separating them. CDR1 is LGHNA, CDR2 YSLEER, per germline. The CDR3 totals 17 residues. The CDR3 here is CASSQYPPGPRKDEQFF. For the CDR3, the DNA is TGCGCCAGCAGCCAATATCCTCCTGGGCCACGTAAGGATGAGCAGTTCTTC.

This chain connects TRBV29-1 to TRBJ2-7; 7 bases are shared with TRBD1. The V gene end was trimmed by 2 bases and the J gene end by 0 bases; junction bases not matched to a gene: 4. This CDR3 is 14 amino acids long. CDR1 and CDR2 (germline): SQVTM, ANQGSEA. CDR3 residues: CSVEPRGNSYEQYF. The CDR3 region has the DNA TGCAGCGTTGAACCCAGGGGGAACTCCTACGAGCAGTACTTC.